This is a list of T cell receptor beta chains from one sample in a study of CD8 T cells in ankylosing spondylitis. MiXCR, applied by TCRdb to the 5' RACE reads, yields one record per CDR3 protein. The sample holds about 450,000 distinct CDR3 sequences, about 24% seen once. Sequenced input: blood, either unsorted or a sorted T cell fraction (not recorded which). All receptors come from a male donor with ankylosing spondylitis. The conserved cysteine and the conserved F or W are not part of the CDR3 here.

TRBV10-2,TRBJ2-6,ASRAGGFSGANVLT
TRBV25-1,TRBJ1-4,ASSELGKAGEKLF
TRBV20-1,TRBJ2-5,SAPSGEETQY
TRBV5-1,TRBJ2-5,ASSFLAGEPETQY
TRBV20-1,TRBJ2-1,SARDLYGGTPREEQF
TRBV27,TRBJ2-2,ASSFRLADPGGELF
TRBV5-6,TRBJ2-5,ASSPRSGETQY
TRBV24-1,TRBJ2-1,ATSDGFARDEQF
TRBV24-1,TRBJ2-5,ATSDLKGAGETQY
TRBV24-1,TRBJ2-7,ATSDETSGSNEQY
TRBV10-3,TRBJ1-2,AISGGTGNYGYT
TRBV6-5,TRBJ2-7,ASSILRTHDEQY
TRBV13,TRBJ2-3,ASSLGYQFTSTDTQY
TRBV11-2,TRBJ2-5,ASSSRGSGQY
TRBV3-1,TRBJ2-4,ASSQDRKNIQY
TRBV20-1,TRBJ1-2,RPRGYGYT
TRBV10-3,TRBJ2-1,AISESSSGINEQF
TRBV15,TRBJ1-3,ATSRGGSGNTIY
TRBV5-4,TRBJ2-1,ASRNSGRDNEQF
TRBV27,TRBJ2-1,ASSGLAGGPDNEQF
TRBV4-1,TRBJ2-1,ASSRALREGDNEQF
TRBV5-1,TRBJ2-3,ASSRRTGLPDTQY
TRBV20-1,TRBJ2-4,SAREEGNIQY
TRBV10-3,TRBJ1-1,AIRPASGTEAF
TRBV11-2,TRBJ2-3,ASSSPIAGSTDTQY
TRBV2,TRBJ1-5,ASSVGGSRDQPQH
TRBV5-1,TRBJ2-5,ASSSAFPPGETQY
TRBV7-9,TRBJ2-7,ASSPPGGRAGHEQY
TRBV7-2,TRBJ2-3,ASSLGLDYTQY
TRBV5-1,TRBJ2-2,ASSLATQLSTGELF
TRBV6-1,TRBJ1-5,ASSEGKGRTGGAQPQH
TRBV7-9,TRBJ1-2,ASSLGTPGGGYT
TRBV24-1,TRBJ2-1,ATAARGRQF
TRBV5-1,TRBJ2-1,ASSLASVSVSAINEQF
TRBV10-1,TRBJ1-2,ASSESAGASGYT
TRBV5-1,TRBJ2-7,ASSFRDRLSYEQY
TRBV5-1,TRBJ1-4,ASSLAATNEKLF
TRBV30,TRBJ2-2,ARNRGRINTGELF
TRBV12-3/TRBV12-4,TRBJ1-1,ASSEGVNTEAF
TRBV30,TRBJ2-7,AWGGQVAYEQY
TRBV6-1,TRBJ2-3,ASSEESRSTDTQY
TRBV27,TRBJ2-2,ASSTGQRSGRELF
TRBV27,TRBJ1-5,ASRGTGGLQPQH
TRBV4-2,TRBJ2-4,ASSQDLGRDIQY
TRBV27,TRBJ2-3,ASRQGLHTDTQY
TRBV5-1,TRBJ2-6,ASSLAAVASSGANVLT
TRBV20-1,TRBJ1-5,SAGQGMNQPQH
TRBV29-1,TRBJ1-1,SVERGPEAF
TRBV15,TRBJ2-1,ATSRDQGRRDNEQF
TRBV29-1,TRBJ2-3,SVEVGATDTQY
TRBV24-1,TRBJ2-3,ATSDWTSGRRDTQY
TRBV9,TRBJ2-5,ASSVGLFETQY
TRBV24-1,TRBJ2-2,ATSDLPQGPNTGELF
TRBV7-8,TRBJ1-5,ASSRGPDRPQH